These 21 T cell receptor beta chains were all obtained from the same sample, sequenced in a study of vaccination and CD4 T cells after COVID-19. TCRdb re-called the PCR reads through MiXCR, storing one row per CDR3 protein. There are about 22,000 distinct CDR3 sequences in the sample; more than 45% occur only once, and over 0.75% lies in the top ten. This specimen consisted of CD4+ T cells from blood, obtained before SARS-CoV-2 vaccination. These receptors were taken from a human donor who had recovered from COVID-19.

The chain employs TRBV6-2 or TRBV6-3 and TRBJ2-1; 13 positions match TRBD2. The CDR3 has 18 amino acids. Germline V CDR1 and CDR2: MNHEY, SVGEGT. The junction had 15 bases not matched to a gene; V was cut back by 6 bases and J by 7 bases. Written as DNA, the CDR3 is TGTGCCAGCAGCAGACGCTGGACTAGCGGGAGTGGGGGGAATGAGCAGTTCTTC. Amino acids: CASSRRWTSGSGGNEQFF.

J is TRBJ1-4 and V is TRBV24-1; D uncertain. This CDR3 region has 12 residues. The V gene's germline CDR1 is KGHDR and CDR2 SFDVKD. The V gene lost 4 bases and the J gene lost 8 bases, with 7 bases spanning the gap. CDR3 loop: CATSEGGEKLFF. The CDR3 DNA is TGTGCCACCAGTGAGGGAGGAGAAAAACTGTTTTTT.

The V call is TRBV4-1, the J call TRBJ2-7; TRBD2 aligns across 12 bases. CDR1 is MGHRA, CDR2 YSYEKL, per germline. The CDR3 contains 19 residues. V was pared by 1 base and J by 1 base, with 11 bases of the junction left unmatched. For the CDR3, the DNA is TGCGCCAGCAGCCAAGGACTAGCGGGGGTGACGCCTGTATCCTACGAGCAGTACTTC. Translation gives CASSQGLAGVTPVSYEQYF.

In this sample, this clonotype turned up once. The V gene is TRBV7-9, the J gene TRBJ1-6, with D perhaps matching TRBD1 (5 bases). Germline values: CDR1 SEHNR, CDR2 FQNEAQ (reference sequence). The V end was cut by 1 base, the J end by 7 bases, with 23 bases between. CDR3 length: 19 amino acids. As DNA, the CDR3 is TGTGCCAGCAGCTTAGAGGGCGGGGGGTTCGACAGAAAAAATTCACCCCTCCACTTT. This sequence encodes CASSLEGGGFDRKNSPLHF.

The rearrangement joins TRBV6-5 to TRBJ1-6; D not resolved. Germline CDR1 and CDR2: MNHEY and SVGAGI. The germline V and J ends were trimmed by 2 bases and 9 bases, with 8 bases remaining between them. This CDR3 has 13 amino acids. The CDR3 DNA reads TGTGCCAGCAGTTACGACGATGGTTCACCCCTCCACTTT. Translated: CASSYDDGSPLHF.

This chain links TRBV18 with TRBJ2-7, with 11 bases lining up with TRBD1. V lost 9 bases to trimming and J lost 5 bases; unmatched junction nucleotides: 3. Germline lookup yields CDR1 KGHSH and CDR2 LQKENI. CDR3 size: 12 residues. The CDR3 spells CASQDRGHEQYF. The CDR3 DNA reads TGTGCCAGTCAGGACAGGGGGCACGAGCAGTACTTC. Based on the CDR3 plus reference TRBV18 and TRBJ2-7, the full variable domain is NAGVMQNPRHLVRRRGQEARLRCSPMKGHSHVYWYRQLPEEGLKFMVYLQKENIIDESGMPKERFSAEFPKEGPSILRIQQVVRGDSAAYFCASQDRGHEQYFGPGTRLTVT.

This clonotype has only a few counts. The chain couples TRBV19 to TRBJ1-5; D not certain. The CDR3 spans 15 residues. The V and J ends lost 4 bases and 3 bases respectively, with 13 bases between them. Per germline, CDR1 LNHDA and CDR2 SQIVND (reference sequence). The CDR3 spells CASSKERTFNQPQHF. In nucleotides, the CDR3 is TGTGCCAGTAGTAAAGAGCGAACATTCAATCAGCCCCAGCATTTT. Using reference TRBV19 and TRBJ1-5 for the parts outside the CDR3, the full variable domain is DGGITQSPKYLFRKEGQNVTLSCEQNLNHDAMYWYRQDPGQGLRLIYYSQIVNDFQKGDIAEGYSVSREKKESFPLTVTSAQKNPTAFYLCASSKERTFNQPQHFGDGTRLSIL.

This chain connects TRBV10-3 to TRBJ2-3; TRBD1 is a possible D gene (6 bases). Germline CDR1 ENHRY, CDR2 SYGVKD. The length of the CDR3 is 15 residues. The V and J ends lost 6 bases and 0 bases respectively, with 13 bases between them. CDR3 bases: TGTGCCATCAGGGGTGACAGGCCTAGCACAGATACGCAGTATTTT. Its translation is CAIRGDRPSTDTQYF.

The chain couples TRBV20-1 to TRBJ2-7; 11 nucleotides align to TRBD2. From germline, CDR1 is DFQATT and CDR2 SNEGSKA (reference sequence). Trimming cost V 3 bases and J 1 base; bases outside gene matches: 2. The CDR3 runs 14 residues. CDR3 nucleotide sequence: TGCAGTGCTAGGACTAGCGGGGCATCCTACGAGCAGTACTTC. Protein sequence: CSARTSGASYEQYF.

Written as DNA, the CDR3 is TGTGCCAGCAAACAGGCGGATTCACCCCTCCACTTT. It codes for CASKQADSPLHF. The chain employs TRBV25-1 and TRBJ1-6, with D tentatively TRBD1 (5 bases). V dropped 7 bases and J dropped 8 bases, with 9 bases sitting between them. The CDR3 covers 12 residues. Per germline, CDR1 MGHDK and CDR2 SYGVNS.

This clonotype has a single count. The chain links TRBV5-4 to TRBJ2-5; D may match TRBD1 or TRBD2 (6 bases each). The CDR3 contains 13 residues. CDR1 and CDR2 from the germline V gene are SGHNT and YYREEE (reference sequence). V dropped 7 bases and J dropped 5 bases, with 15 bases sitting between them. CDR3 nucleotides: TGTGCCAGCGCCCAAAGGGGGGAGGAGACCCAGTACTTC. This encodes CASAQRGEETQYF.

This chain links TRBV6-1 with TRBJ2-7; maybe TRBD2 (6 bases). Per germline, CDR1 MNHNS and CDR2 SASEGT. V was trimmed by 5 bases and J by 0 bases, leaving 14 bases between them. The CDR3 extends over 15 amino acids. The CDR3 here is CASSTPGLSSYEQYF. DNA for the CDR3: TGTGCCAGCAGTACACCGGGACTGAGCTCCTACGAGCAGTACTTC.

J is TRBJ1-5 and V is TRBV20-1; 7 bases are shared with TRBD1. The CDR3 spans 15 residues. V trimming: 6 bases; J trimming: 0 bases; junction bases outside the gene matches: 8. Germline V CDR1 and CDR2: DFQATT, SNEGSKA (reference sequence). CDR3: CSATEGQYSNQPQHF. As DNA, the CDR3 is TGCAGTGCAACCGAGGGACAGTATAGCAATCAGCCCCAGCATTTT.

V gene TRBV12-3 or TRBV12-4 combines with J gene TRBJ2-2, with 8 bases aligning to TRBD2. This CDR3 has 14 amino acids. The ends lost 4 bases at V and 8 bases at J; junction bases unmatched: 6. CDR3: CASSSTRGGGELFF. CDR3 bases: TGTGCCAGCAGTTCGACCCGGGGGGGAGGGGAGCTGTTTTTT.

The V call is TRBV19, the J call TRBJ2-1; unclear D gene. Trimming cost V 3 bases and J 8 bases, with 14 bases left between them. Looked up from germline, CDR1 is LNHDA and CDR2 is SQIVND (reference sequence). The CDR3 extends over 14 amino acids. CDR3 nucleotides: TGTGCCAGTAGTATTCCCCTAGTACCCCATGAGCAGTTCTTC. Translating gives CASSIPLVPHEQFF.

V and J are TRBV19 and TRBJ1-6; D may be TRBD1 (5 bases). This CDR3 has 14 amino acids. The germline gives CDR1 LNHDA, CDR2 SQIVND (reference sequence). Trimming removed 2 bases from V and 7 bases from J, with 9 bases in between. Here the CDR3 DNA reads TGTGCCAGTAGTATAACAGGACCGAATTCACCCCTCCACTTT. This gives the protein CASSITGPNSPLHF.

The chain carries TRBV6-5 and TRBJ2-7; 10 bases fit TRBD2. The CDR3 sequence is 15 residues long. CDR1 MNHEY and CDR2 SVGAGI come from the germline V gene. J gave up 3 bases and V 4 bases, and 6 bases lay outside the gene matches. This CDR3 is CASSSWTSGFYEQYF. The CDR3 DNA reads as TGTGCCAGCAGTTCATGGACTAGCGGATTCTACGAGCAGTACTTC.

This chain joins TRBV24-1 and TRBJ2-2; 11 bases are a match to TRBD2. CDR1 is KGHDR, CDR2 SFDVKD, per germline. With 3 bases clipped from V and 7 bases from J, the junction kept 3 bases outside the gene matches. The CDR3 loop spans 15 amino acids. The CDR3 DNA reads TGTGCCACCAGTGATCCGGGACTAGCGGACGGGGAGCTGTTTTTT. Translated, it gives CATSDPGLADGELFF.

The chain has TRBV7-2 and TRBJ2-7; D unclear. Trimming cost V 3 bases and J 5 bases, with 11 bases left between them. The CDR3 has 13 amino acids. CDR1 and CDR2 (germline): SGHTA, FQGNSA. In nucleotides, the CDR3 is TGTGCCAGCAGCTTTGTTCCTCTTGACGAGCAGTACTTC. This sequence encodes CASSFVPLDEQYF.

Judged by abundance, this clonotype is medium-sized (0.01 to 0.1%). The V and J genes are TRBV27 and TRBJ1-5, with 9 nucleotides matching TRBD1. This CDR3 region has 14 residues. Trimming took 5 bases from V and 4 from J; bases not matched to a gene: 3. Per germline, CDR1 MNHEY and CDR2 SMNVEV (reference sequence). CDR3 coding DNA: TGTGCCAGCAGTATCGACAGGGGGAATCAGCCCCAGCATTTT. Protein sequence: CASSIDRGNQPQHF.

This clonotype appeared a few times. The chain has TRBV19 and TRBJ2-3, with D possibly being TRBD2 (5 bases). This CDR3 is built from 12 residues. Germline V gives CDR1 LNHDA, CDR2 SQIVND (reference sequence). V lost 6 bases to trimming and J lost 6 bases, with 10 bases between them. As DNA, the CDR3 is TGTGCCAGTAGATCGGGATCGGATACGCAGTATTTT. Translation gives CASRSGSDTQYF. Looking up the rest from reference TRBV19 and TRBJ2-3 gives the full variable domain: DGGITQSPKYLFRKEGQNVTLSCEQNLNHDAMYWYRQDPGQGLRLIYYSQIVNDFQKGDIAEGYSVSREKKESFPLTVTSAQKNPTAFYLCASRSGSDTQYFGPGTRLTVL.